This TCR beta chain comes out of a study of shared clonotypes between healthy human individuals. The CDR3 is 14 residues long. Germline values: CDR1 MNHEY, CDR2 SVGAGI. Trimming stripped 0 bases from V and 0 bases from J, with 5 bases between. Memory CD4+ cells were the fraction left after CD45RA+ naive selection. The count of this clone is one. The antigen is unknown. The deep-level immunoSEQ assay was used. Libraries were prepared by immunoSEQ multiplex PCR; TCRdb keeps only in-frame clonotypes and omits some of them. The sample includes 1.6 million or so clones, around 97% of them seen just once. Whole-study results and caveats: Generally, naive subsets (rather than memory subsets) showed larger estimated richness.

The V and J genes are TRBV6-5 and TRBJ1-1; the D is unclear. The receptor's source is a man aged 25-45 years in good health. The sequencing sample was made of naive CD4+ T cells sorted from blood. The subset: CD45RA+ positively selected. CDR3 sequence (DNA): TGTGCCAGCAGTTACTCGTTTGTGAACACTGAAGCTTTCTTT. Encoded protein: CASSYSFVNTEAFF.